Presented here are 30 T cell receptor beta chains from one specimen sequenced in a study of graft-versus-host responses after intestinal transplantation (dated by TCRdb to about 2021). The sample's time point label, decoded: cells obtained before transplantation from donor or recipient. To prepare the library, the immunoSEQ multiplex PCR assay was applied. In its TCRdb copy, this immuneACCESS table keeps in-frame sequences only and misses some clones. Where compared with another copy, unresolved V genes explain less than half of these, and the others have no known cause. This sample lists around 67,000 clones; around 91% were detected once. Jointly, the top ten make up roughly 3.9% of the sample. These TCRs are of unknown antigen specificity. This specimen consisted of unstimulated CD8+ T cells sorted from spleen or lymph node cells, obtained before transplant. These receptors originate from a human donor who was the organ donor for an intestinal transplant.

The chain's CDR3 is CASSHGTGAGDTQYF. CDR3 in DNA: TGTGCCAGCAGCCATGGGACAGGGGCAGGGGATACGCAGTATTTT. J is TRBJ2-3 and V is TRBV7-3, with 10 bases fitting TRBD1. CDR3 length: 15 residues. With 5 bases clipped from V and 6 bases from J, the junction kept 8 bases outside the gene matches. Germline lookup yields CDR1 SGHTA and CDR2 FQGTGA.

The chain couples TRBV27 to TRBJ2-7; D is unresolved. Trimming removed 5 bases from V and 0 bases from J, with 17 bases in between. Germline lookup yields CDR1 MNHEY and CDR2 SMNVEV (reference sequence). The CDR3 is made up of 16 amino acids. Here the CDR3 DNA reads TGTGCCAGCAGTCCCGCCGGGTCCACAATCTCCTACGAGCAGTACGTC. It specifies CASSPAGSTISYEQYV.

Here the CDR3 reads CASSERVETQYF. CDR3 coding DNA: TGTGCCAGCAGTGAGAGGGTAGAGACCCAGTACTTC. The chain links TRBV2 to TRBJ2-5, with D possibly being TRBD2 (5 bases). The CDR3 loop spans 12 amino acids. CDR1 and CDR2 (germline): SNHLY, FYNNEI. V was cut by 3 bases and J by 4 bases, with 6 bases left in between.

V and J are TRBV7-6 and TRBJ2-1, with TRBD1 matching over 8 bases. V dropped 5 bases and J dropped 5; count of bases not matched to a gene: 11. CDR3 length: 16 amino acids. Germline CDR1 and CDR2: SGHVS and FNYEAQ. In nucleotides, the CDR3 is TGTGCCAGCAGCGCCTGGACAGGGAGGAGGAACAATGAGCAGTTCTTC. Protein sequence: CASSAWTGRRNNEQFF.

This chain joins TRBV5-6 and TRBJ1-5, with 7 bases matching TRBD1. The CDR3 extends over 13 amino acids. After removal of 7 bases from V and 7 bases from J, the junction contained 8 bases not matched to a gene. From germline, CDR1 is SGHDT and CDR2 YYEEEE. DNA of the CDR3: TGTGCCAGCTCTATAGGGGGCGGACAGCCCCAGCATTTT. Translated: CASSIGGGQPQHF.

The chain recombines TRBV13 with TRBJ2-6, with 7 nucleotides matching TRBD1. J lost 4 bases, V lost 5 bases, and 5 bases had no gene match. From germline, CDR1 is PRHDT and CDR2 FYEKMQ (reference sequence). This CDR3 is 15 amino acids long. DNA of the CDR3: TGTGCCAGCAGCACCAGGGGGTACGGGGCCAACGTCCTGACTTTC. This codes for CASSTRGYGANVLTF.

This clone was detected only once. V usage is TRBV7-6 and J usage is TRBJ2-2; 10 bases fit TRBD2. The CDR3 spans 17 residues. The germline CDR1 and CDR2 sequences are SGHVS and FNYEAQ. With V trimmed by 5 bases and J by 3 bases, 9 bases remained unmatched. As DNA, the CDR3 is TGTGCCAGCAGCGCAAGTAGCGGGGGGACATACACCGGGGAGCTGTTTTTT. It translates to CASSASSGGTYTGELFF.

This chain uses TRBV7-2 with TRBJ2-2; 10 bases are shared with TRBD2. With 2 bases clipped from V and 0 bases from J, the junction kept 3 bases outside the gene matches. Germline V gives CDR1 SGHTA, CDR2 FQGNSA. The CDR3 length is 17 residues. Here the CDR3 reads CASSLSLAGANTGELFF. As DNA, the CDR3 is TGTGCCAGCAGCTTAAGTCTAGCGGGGGCGAACACCGGGGAGCTGTTTTTT.

The chain's CDR3 is CASSQVGGLAGYNEQFF. The CDR3 bases are TGCGCCAGCAGCCAAGTAGGGGGACTAGCGGGGTACAATGAGCAGTTCTTC. The chain employs TRBV4-1 and TRBJ2-1, with 13 positions matching TRBD2. V dropped 1 base and J dropped 4; count of bases not matched to a gene: 4. The length of the CDR3 is 17 residues. Looked up from germline, CDR1 is MGHRA and CDR2 is YSYEKL.

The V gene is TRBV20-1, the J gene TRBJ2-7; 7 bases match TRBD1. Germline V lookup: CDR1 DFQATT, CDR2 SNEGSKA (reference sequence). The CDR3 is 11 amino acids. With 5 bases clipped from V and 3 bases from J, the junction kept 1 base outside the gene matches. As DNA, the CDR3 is TGCAGTGCTGGGGACAGCTACGAGCAGTACGTC. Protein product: CSAGDSYEQYV.

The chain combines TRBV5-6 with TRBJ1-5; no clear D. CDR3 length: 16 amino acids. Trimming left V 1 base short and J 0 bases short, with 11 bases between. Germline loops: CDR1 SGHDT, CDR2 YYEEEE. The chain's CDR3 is CASSLSSDYSNQPQHF. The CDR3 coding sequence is TGTGCCAGCAGCTTGAGCTCGGACTATAGCAATCAGCCCCAGCATTTT.

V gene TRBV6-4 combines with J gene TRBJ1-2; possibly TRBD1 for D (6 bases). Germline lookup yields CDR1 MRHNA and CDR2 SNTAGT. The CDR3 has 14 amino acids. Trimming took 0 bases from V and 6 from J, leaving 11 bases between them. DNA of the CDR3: TGTGCCAGCAGTGACTCGAGTGGGGGCAATGGCTACACCTTC. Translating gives CASSDSSGGNGYTF.

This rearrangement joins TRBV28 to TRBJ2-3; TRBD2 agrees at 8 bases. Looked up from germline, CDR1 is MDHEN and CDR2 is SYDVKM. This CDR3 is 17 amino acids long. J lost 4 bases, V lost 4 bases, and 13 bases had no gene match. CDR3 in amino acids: CASSSYIPVSGADTQYF. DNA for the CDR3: TGTGCCAGCAGTTCATACATACCCGTTAGCGGGGCAGATACGCAGTATTTT.

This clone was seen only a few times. The CDR3 sequence is CASSQGQIPYEQYV. In DNA form, the CDR3 reads TGTGCCAGCAGCCAAGGACAGATACCATACGAGCAGTACGTC. The chain is built from TRBV14 and TRBJ2-7; D is possibly TRBD1 (5 bases). Germline V CDR1 and CDR2: SGHDN, FVKESK. The length of the CDR3 is 14 residues. V was pared by 1 base and J by 4 bases, with 11 bases between.

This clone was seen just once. CDR3 in amino acids: CASSFRGQPIQYF. In DNA, the CDR3 is TGTGCCAGCAGCTTCAGGGGACAGCCAATTCAGTACTTC. The chain combines TRBV5-4 with TRBJ2-4, with 7 bases fitting TRBD1. Germline V CDR1 and CDR2: SGHNT, YYREEE (reference sequence). Germline trimming cut 2 bases from V and 10 bases from J; bases unmatched to any gene: 6. The CDR3 length is 13 residues.

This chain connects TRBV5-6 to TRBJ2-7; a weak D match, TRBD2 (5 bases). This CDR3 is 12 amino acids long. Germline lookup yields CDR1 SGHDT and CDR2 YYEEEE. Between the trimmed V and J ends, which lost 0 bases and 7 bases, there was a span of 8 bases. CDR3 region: CASSLDGGEQYV. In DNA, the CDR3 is TGTGCCAGCAGCTTGGATGGCGGGGAGCAGTACGTC.

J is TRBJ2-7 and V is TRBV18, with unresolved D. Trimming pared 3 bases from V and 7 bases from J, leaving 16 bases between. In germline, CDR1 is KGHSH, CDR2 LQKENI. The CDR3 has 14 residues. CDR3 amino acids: CASSPAAASREQYV. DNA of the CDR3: TGTGCCAGCTCACCGGCAGCCGCCTCGAGGGAGCAGTACGTC.

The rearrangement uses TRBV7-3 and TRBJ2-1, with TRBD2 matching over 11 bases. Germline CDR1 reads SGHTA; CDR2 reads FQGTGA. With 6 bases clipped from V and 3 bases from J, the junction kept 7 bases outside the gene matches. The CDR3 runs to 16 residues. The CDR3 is CASSYLGLAGYNEQFF. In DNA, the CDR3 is TGTGCCAGCAGTTATCTCGGACTAGCGGGCTACAATGAGCAGTTCTTC. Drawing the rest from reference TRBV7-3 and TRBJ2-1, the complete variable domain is GAGVSQTPSNKVTEKGKYVELRCDPISGHTALYWYRQSLGQGPEFLIYFQGTGAADDSGLPNDRFFAVRPEGSVSTLKIQRTERGDSAVYLCASSYLGLAGYNEQFFGPGTRLTVL.

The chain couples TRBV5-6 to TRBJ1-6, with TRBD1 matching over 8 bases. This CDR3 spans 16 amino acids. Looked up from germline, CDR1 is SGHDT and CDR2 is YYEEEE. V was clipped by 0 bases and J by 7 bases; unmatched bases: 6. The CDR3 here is CASSLGLGQGNSPLHF. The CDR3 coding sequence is TGTGCCAGCAGCTTGGGCTTAGGACAGGGCAATTCACCCCTCCACTTT.

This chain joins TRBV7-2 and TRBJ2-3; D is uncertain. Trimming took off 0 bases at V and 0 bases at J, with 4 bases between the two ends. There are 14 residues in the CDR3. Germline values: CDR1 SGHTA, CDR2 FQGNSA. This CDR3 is CASSLAASTDTQYF. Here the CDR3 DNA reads TGTGCCAGCAGCTTAGCGGCCAGCACAGATACGCAGTATTTT.

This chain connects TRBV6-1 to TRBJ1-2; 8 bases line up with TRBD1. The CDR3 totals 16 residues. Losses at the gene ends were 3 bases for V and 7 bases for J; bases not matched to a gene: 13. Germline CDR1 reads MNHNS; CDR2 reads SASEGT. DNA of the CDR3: TGTGCCAGCAGTGAGGTAGTTTCGACAGGGGAAGGTGGCTACACCTTC. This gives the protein CASSEVVSTGEGGYTF.

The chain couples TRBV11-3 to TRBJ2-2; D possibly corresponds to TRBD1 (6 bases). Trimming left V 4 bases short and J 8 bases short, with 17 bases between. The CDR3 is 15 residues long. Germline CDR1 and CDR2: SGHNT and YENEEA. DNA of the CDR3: TGTGCCAGCAGCTCAGGGGCAGATAAGCGGGGGGAGCTGTTTTTT. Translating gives CASSSGADKRGELFF.

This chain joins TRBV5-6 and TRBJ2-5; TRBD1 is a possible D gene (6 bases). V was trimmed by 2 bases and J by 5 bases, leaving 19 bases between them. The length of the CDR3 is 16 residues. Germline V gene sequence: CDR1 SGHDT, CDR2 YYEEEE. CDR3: CASSFYAMDSWETQYF. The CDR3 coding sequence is TGTGCCAGCAGCTTTTACGCCATGGACAGCTGGGAGACCCAGTACTTC.

DNA for the CDR3: TGTGCCAGCAGTACCGAGACGTGGGGGCTCGGAAACACCATATATTTT. Amino acid sequence: CASSTETWGLGNTIYF. The genes are TRBV7-9 and TRBJ1-3; the D gene is possibly TRBD1 (6 bases). The CDR3 length is 16 residues. In germline, CDR1 is SEHNR, CDR2 FQNEAQ (reference sequence). The V end was cut by 6 bases, the J end by 4 bases, with 19 bases between.

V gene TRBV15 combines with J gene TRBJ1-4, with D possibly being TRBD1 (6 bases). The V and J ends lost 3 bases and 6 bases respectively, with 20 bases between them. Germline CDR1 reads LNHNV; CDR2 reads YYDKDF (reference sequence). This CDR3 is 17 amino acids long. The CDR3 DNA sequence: TGTGCCACCAGCAGGGACCCTGGGGGCGAGACGGATGAAAAACTGTTTTTT. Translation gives CATSRDPGGETDEKLFF.

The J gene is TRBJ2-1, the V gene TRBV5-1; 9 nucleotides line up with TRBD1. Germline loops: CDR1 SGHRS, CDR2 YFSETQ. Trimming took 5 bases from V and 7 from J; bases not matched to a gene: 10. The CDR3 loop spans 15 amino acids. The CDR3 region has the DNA TGCGCCAGCAGGACGGGACAGGGTTTTGAAAATGAGCAGTTCTTC. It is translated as CASRTGQGFENEQFF.

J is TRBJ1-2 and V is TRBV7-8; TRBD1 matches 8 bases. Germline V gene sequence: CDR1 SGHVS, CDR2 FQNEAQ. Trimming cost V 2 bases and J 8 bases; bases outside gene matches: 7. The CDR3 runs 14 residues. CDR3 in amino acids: CASSLSQGARGYTF. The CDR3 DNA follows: TGTGCCAGCAGCTTAAGTCAGGGGGCGAGAGGCTACACCTTC.

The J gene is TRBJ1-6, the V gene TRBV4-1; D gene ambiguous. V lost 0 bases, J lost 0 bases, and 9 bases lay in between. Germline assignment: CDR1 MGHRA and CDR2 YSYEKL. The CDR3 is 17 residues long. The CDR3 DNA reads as TGCGCCAGCAGCCAAGAAGTACGCTACTCCTATAATTCACCCCTCCACTTT. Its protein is CASSQEVRYSYNSPLHF.

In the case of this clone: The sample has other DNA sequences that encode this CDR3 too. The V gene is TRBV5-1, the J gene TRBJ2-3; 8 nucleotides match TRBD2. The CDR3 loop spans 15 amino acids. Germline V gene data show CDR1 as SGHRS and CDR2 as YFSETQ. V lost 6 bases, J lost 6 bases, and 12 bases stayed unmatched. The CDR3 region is CASNVQPGGEDTQYF. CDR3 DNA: TGCGCCAGCAACGTTCAGCCGGGGGGGGAGGATACGCAGTATTTT.

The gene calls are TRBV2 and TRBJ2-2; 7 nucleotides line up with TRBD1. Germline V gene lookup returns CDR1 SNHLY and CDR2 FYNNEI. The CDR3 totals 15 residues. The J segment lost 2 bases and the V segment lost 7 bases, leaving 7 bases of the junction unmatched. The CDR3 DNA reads TGTGCCAGCATGGTGGGACAGACCAACACCGGGGAGCTGTTTTTT. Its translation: CASMVGQTNTGELFF.